One sample yielded the 24 T cell receptor beta chains listed below, sequenced in a study of persistence of HIV-infected CD4 T cells. The immunoSEQ assay was version 4, run in survey mode. The method was immunoSEQ multiplex PCR; TCRdb's version includes in-frame clones alone and lacks a portion of them. This table holds about 20,000 clones, 75% to 80% found once. These receptors have no known antigen. Lysates of CMV-infected fibroblasts at 9.5 to 10 ug/mL stimulated these cells. CD4+ T cells upregulating both CD40 ligand and CD69 were sorted as responding cells. The sample here was CD4+ T cells sorted from PBMCs after roughly 20-hour stimulation, taken from a patient who received antiretroviral therapy. Receptor source: an adult man with HIV who was CMV-seropositive.

The chain uses TRBV29-1 and TRBJ2-1; either TRBD1 or TRBD2 may supply D (5 bases each). Germline assignment: CDR1 SQVTM and CDR2 ANQGSEA. The CDR3 has 12 residues. Trimming shortened V by 8 bases and J by 5 bases, and 13 bases separated the two germline ends. CDR3 coding DNA: TGCAGCCAGTACGGGGCTAACAATGAGCAGTTCTTC. This codes for CSQYGANNEQFF.

This clone was seen a single time. The chain combines TRBV9 with TRBJ1-4; TRBD1 might be the D (6 bases). The CDR3 covers 15 residues. Germline-derived CDR1 and CDR2 are SGDLS and YYNGEE. V was trimmed by 3 bases and J by 8 bases, leaving 17 bases between them. CDR3 loop: CASSGGGDRGEKLFF. In DNA form, the CDR3 reads TGTGCCAGCAGCGGAGGTGGGGATAGGGGGGAAAAACTGTTTTTT.

The chain links TRBV28 to TRBJ1-4, with a possible D match to TRBD1 (6 bases). The germline CDR1 and CDR2 sequences are MDHEN and SYDVKM. The CDR3 covers 14 residues. Trimming removed 6 bases at V and 7 bases at J, with 15 bases between. The CDR3 is CASRGSLGAEKLFF. CDR3 coding DNA: TGTGCCAGCAGGGGGAGTCTGGGGGCTGAAAAACTGTTTTTT.

The chain carries TRBV3-1 (or the pseudogene TRBV3-2) and TRBJ2-1; tentative D call: TRBD1 (6 bases). Per germline, CDR1 LGHDT and CDR2 YNNKEL (reference sequence). This CDR3 has 11 amino acids. Trimming shortened V by 6 bases and J by 10 bases, and 10 bases separated the two germline ends. Here the CDR3 reads CASRRQAEQFF. The CDR3 bases are TGTGCCAGCAGGCGACAGGCCGAGCAGTTCTTC.

The V gene is TRBV30, the J gene TRBJ2-3, with 7 bases aligning to TRBD1. The CDR3 spans 15 residues. Trimming removed 4 bases from V and 4 bases from J; junction bases left unmatched: 11. Germline V gene lookup returns CDR1 GTSNPN and CDR2 SVGIG (reference sequence). The CDR3 loop reads CAWTSRGLRADTQYF. CDR3 DNA: TGTGCCTGGACCTCGAGGGGGCTAAGGGCAGATACGCAGTATTTT. Variable domain in full (rest from reference TRBV30 and TRBJ2-3): SQTIHQWPATLVQPVGSPLSLECTVEGTSNPNLYWYRQAAGRGLQLLFYSVGIGQISSEVPQNLSASRPQDRQFILSSKKLLLSDSGFYLCAWTSRGLRADTQYFGPGTRLTVL.

The V gene is TRBV5-1, the J gene TRBJ2-1; 10 bases align to TRBD1. Losses at the gene ends were 3 bases for V and 6 bases for J; bases not matched to a gene: 6. Germline V gene sequence: CDR1 SGHRS, CDR2 YFSETQ. This CDR3 contains 15 residues. As DNA, the CDR3 is TGCGCCAGCAGCTCCCTGGACAGGGGGAGCAATGAGCAGTTCTTC. Amino acids: CASSSLDRGSNEQFF.

The V and J genes are TRBV7-8 and TRBJ2-4, with D perhaps given as TRBD1 or TRBD2 (5 bases each). V was clipped by 8 bases and J by 0 bases, with 23 bases between them. CDR1 and CDR2 (germline): SGHVS, FQNEAQ. CDR3 length: 18 residues. The CDR3 sequence is CASVLGTGPGLAKNIQYF. CDR3 DNA: TGTGCCAGCGTCTTGGGGACCGGACCAGGCCTAGCCAAAAACATTCAGTACTTC.

This chain uses TRBV18 with TRBJ2-3; 10 bases agree with TRBD1. This CDR3 has 15 amino acids. CDR1 and CDR2 from the germline V gene are KGHSH and LQKENI. Unmatched junction bases numbered 1, after V lost 0 bases and J lost 4 bases. The CDR3 bases are TGTGCCAGCTCACCACCCGGGACAGGGGCAGATACGCAGTATTTT. The encoded protein is CASSPPGTGADTQYF.

In its sample, this clone was seen once. CDR3 nucleotide sequence: TGCGCCAGCAGCGGCACAGGGGGCGCAGTCTATGGCTACACCTTC. Protein sequence: CASSGTGGAVYGYTF. This chain joins TRBV5-1 and TRBJ1-2; 9 bases line up with TRBD1. V lost 4 bases, J lost 4 bases, and 8 bases stayed unmatched. Germline-derived CDR1 and CDR2 are SGHRS and YFSETQ. The CDR3 is 15 amino acids.

The rearrangement uses TRBV3-1 (or the pseudogene TRBV3-2) and TRBJ1-3; D remains unclear. Trimming left V 3 bases short and J 5 bases short, with 8 bases between. There are 13 residues in the CDR3. Germline-derived CDR1 and CDR2 are LGHDT and YNNKEL (reference sequence). The CDR3 sequence is CASSQTPRNTIYF. For the CDR3, the DNA is TGTGCCAGCAGCCAGACCCCCAGAAACACCATATATTTT.

The rearrangement uses TRBV6-5 and TRBJ2-7, with D possibly being TRBD1 (6 bases). The CDR3 totals 13 residues. Germline V gene sequence: CDR1 MNHEY, CDR2 SVGAGI. Trimming stripped 5 bases from V and 2 bases from J, with 10 bases between. For the CDR3, the DNA is TGTGCCAGCAGTAAGGCAGGGGCCTACGAGCAGTACTTC. This translates into CASSKAGAYEQYF.

The genes are TRBV2 and TRBJ1-5, with 9 nucleotides matching TRBD1. The junction had 14 bases not matched to a gene; V was cut back by 4 bases and J by 1 base. The germline V gene encodes CDR1 SNHLY and CDR2 FYNNEI. CDR3 length equals 19 residues. CDR3 residues: CASSGGGTGNFRSNQPQHF. In DNA, the CDR3 is TGTGCCAGCAGTGGGGGCGGGACAGGGAATTTTAGGAGCAATCAGCCCCAGCATTTT.

V gene TRBV6-7 combines with J gene TRBJ2-2; 10 bases align to TRBD1. TRBV6-7 has ORF status, its function being uncertain. This CDR3 region has 13 residues. After removal of 6 bases from V and 8 bases from J, the junction contained 3 bases not matched to a gene. DNA of the CDR3: TGTGCCAGCAGGGGGACAGGGGTAGGGGAGCTGTTTTTT. Translating gives CASRGTGVGELFF.

The V and J genes are TRBV9 and TRBJ1-2, with D possibly TRBD1 on 6 matching bases. Germline V CDR1 and CDR2: SGDLS, YYNGEE. This CDR3 has 15 amino acids. Trimming left V 4 bases short and J 5 bases short, with 18 bases between. This CDR3 reads CASSWDTSFDYGYTF. The CDR3 nucleotides are TGTGCCAGCAGCTGGGACACTTCGTTTGATTATGGCTACACCTTC.

This clone was counted once. This rearrangement joins TRBV19 to TRBJ1-5; TRBD1 might be the D (5 bases). Looked up from germline, CDR1 is LNHDA and CDR2 is SQIVND (reference sequence). Deletions cut 2 bases from V and 0 bases from J, with 8 bases between. The CDR3 runs to 15 residues. CDR3 sequence (DNA): TGTGCCAGTAGTATAACGGACAATAGCAATCAGCCCCAGCATTTT. It encodes CASSITDNSNQPQHF. The variable domain in full, completed from reference TRBV19 and TRBJ1-5, reads DGGITQSPKYLFRKEGQNVTLSCEQNLNHDAMYWYRQDPGQGLRLIYYSQIVNDFQKGDIAEGYSVSREKKESFPLTVTSAQKNPTAFYLCASSITDNSNQPQHFGDGTRLSIL.

This clone was picked up a small number of times. J is TRBJ1-3 and V is TRBV28; perhaps TRBD1 as D (5 bases). The germline V gene has CDR1 MDHEN and CDR2 SYDVKM. V was pared by 6 bases and J by 5 bases, with 17 bases between. CDR3 size: 15 residues. CDR3 region: CASSTSGGFRNTIYF. CDR3 DNA sequence: TGTGCCAGCAGCACTAGTGGGGGATTTCGAAACACCATATATTTT. Full variable domain (missing parts from reference TRBV28 and TRBJ1-3): DVKVTQSSRYLVKRTGEKVFLECVQDMDHENMFWYRQDPGLGLRLIYFSYDVKMKEKGDIPEGYSVSREKKERFSLILESASTNQTSMYLCASSTSGGFRNTIYFGEGSWLTVV.

This clone has a handful of counts. CDR3 nucleotides: TGTGCCAGCAGCAGAAGGCGGGACACTGAAGCTTTCTTT. It codes for CASSRRRDTEAFF. The chain uses TRBV5-4 and TRBJ1-1, with D unclear. Trimming removed 4 bases at V and 3 bases at J, with 10 bases between. Germline CDR1 reads SGHNT; CDR2 reads YYREEE (reference sequence). The CDR3 totals 13 residues.

The V and J genes are TRBV7-9 and TRBJ2-7; TRBD1 agrees at 8 bases. The V segment lost 2 bases and the J segment 5 bases; nucleotides outside the gene matches: 5. The CDR3 consists of 14 residues. From germline, CDR1 is SEHNR and CDR2 FQNEAQ (reference sequence). CDR3 amino acids: CASSLSRGQDEQYF. The CDR3 bases are TGTGCCAGCAGCTTATCGCGGGGACAGGACGAGCAGTACTTC.

The chain employs TRBV5-4 and TRBJ2-2, with D tentatively TRBD1 or TRBD2 (5 bases each). CDR1 is SGHNT and CDR2 is YYREEE in the germline V gene (reference sequence). The V end was cut by 0 bases, the J end by 6 bases, with 6 bases between. The CDR3 is made up of 13 amino acids. The CDR3: CASSLVGAGELFF. The DNA for the CDR3 is TGTGCCAGCAGCTTGGTGGGGGCCGGGGAGCTGTTTTTT.

This chain uses TRBV15 with TRBJ1-1; possible D gene TRBD1, 6 bases. Trimming pared 4 bases from V and 9 bases from J, leaving 12 bases between. The germline V gene encodes CDR1 LNHNV and CDR2 YYDKDF (reference sequence). The length of the CDR3 is 12 residues. CDR3 loop: CATSMERGKAFF. CDR3 sequence (DNA): TGTGCCACCAGCATGGAAAGGGGGAAAGCTTTCTTT.

V and J are TRBV18 and TRBJ2-7, with D perhaps matching TRBD1 (5 bases). The V end lost 3 bases, the J end lost 7 bases, and 16 bases lay between the germline ends. Germline V lookup: CDR1 KGHSH, CDR2 LQKENI. CDR3 length: 14 residues. In nucleotides, the CDR3 is TGTGCCAGCTCACCTCCGGCCTCAAAGGGGGAGCAGTACTTC. This translates into CASSPPASKGEQYF.

There are a few counts of this clone. This chain connects TRBV18 to TRBJ2-1; no clear D. V lost 3 bases, J lost 0 bases, and 9 bases lay in between. Germline CDR1 is KGHSH and CDR2 is LQKENI. The CDR3 sequence is 15 residues long. CDR3 DNA sequence: TGTGCCAGCTCACCCCCGGGTAGCTCCTACAATGAGCAGTTCTTC. Its translation is CASSPPGSSYNEQFF. The full variable domain, completed using reference TRBV18 and TRBJ2-1, is NAGVMQNPRHLVRRRGQEARLRCSPMKGHSHVYWYRQLPEEGLKFMVYLQKENIIDESGMPKERFSAEFPKEGPSILRIQQVVRGDSAAYFCASSPPGSSYNEQFFGPGTRLTVL.

In nucleotides, the CDR3 is TGTGCCAGCAGTGAAGGACCGAGCGAAAAACTGTTTTTT. Translation gives CASSEGPSEKLFF. The V and J genes are TRBV2 and TRBJ1-4, with D unclear. Germline values: CDR1 SNHLY, CDR2 FYNNEI. V was pared by 1 base and J by 8 bases, with 8 bases between. CDR3 length: 13 amino acids.

The V gene is TRBV11-3, the J gene TRBJ1-1; the D is unclear. CDR1 and CDR2 (germline): SGHNT, YENEEA. This CDR3 is 13 amino acids long. Between the trimmed V and J ends, which lost 8 bases and 6 bases, there was a span of 16 bases. The CDR3 coding sequence is TGTGCCAGCGGTCCAACGCGGCACGCTGAAGCTTTCTTT. This codes for CASGPTRHAEAFF.